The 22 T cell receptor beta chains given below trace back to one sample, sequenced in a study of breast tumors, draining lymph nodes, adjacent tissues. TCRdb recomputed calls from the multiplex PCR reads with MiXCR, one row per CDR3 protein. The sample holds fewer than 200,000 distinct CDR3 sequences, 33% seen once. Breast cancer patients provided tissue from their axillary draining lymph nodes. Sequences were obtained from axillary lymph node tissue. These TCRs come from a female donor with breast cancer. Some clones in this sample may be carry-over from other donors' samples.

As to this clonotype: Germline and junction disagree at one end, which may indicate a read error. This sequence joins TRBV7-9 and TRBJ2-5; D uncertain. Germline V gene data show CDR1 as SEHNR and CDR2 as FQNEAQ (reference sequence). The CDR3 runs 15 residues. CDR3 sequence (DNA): TGTGCCAGCAGCTTGGCAGGTGACCGCCAAGAGACCCAGCACTTC. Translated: CASSLAGDRQETQHF.

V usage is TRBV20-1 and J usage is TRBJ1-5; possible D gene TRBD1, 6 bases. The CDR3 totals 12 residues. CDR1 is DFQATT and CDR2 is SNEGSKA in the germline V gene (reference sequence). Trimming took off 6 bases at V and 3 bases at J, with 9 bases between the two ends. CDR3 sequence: CSARTVNQPQHF. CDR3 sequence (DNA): TGCAGTGCCAGGACAGTCAATCAGCCCCAGCATTTT.

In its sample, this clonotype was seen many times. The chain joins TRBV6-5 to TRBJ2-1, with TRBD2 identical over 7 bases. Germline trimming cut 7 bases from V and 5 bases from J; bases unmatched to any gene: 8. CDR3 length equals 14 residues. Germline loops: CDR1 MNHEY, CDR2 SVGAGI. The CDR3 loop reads CASTPLADHNEQFF. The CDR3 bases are TGTGCCAGCACCCCTCTAGCGGACCACAATGAGCAGTTCTTC.

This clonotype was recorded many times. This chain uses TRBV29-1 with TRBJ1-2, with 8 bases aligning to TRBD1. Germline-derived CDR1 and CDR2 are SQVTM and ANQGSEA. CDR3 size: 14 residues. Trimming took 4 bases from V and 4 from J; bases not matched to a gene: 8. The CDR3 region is CSVGGGTGGYGYTF. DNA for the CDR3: TGCAGCGTTGGGGGAGGAACAGGGGGCTATGGCTACACCTTC. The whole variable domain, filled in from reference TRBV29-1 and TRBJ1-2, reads SAVISQKPSRDICQRGTSLTIQCQVDSQVTMMFWYRQQPGQSLTLIATANQGSEATYESGFVIDKFPISRPNLTFSTLTVSNMSPEDSSIYLCSVGGGTGGYGYTFGSGTRLTVV.

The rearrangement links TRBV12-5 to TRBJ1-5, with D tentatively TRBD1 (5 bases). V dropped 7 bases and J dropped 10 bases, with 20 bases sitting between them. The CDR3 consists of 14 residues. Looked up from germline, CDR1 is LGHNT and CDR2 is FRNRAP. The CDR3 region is CASDSRGTPLPQHF. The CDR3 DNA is TGTGCTAGTGACTCACGGGGGACTCCTCTTCCCCAGCATTTT.

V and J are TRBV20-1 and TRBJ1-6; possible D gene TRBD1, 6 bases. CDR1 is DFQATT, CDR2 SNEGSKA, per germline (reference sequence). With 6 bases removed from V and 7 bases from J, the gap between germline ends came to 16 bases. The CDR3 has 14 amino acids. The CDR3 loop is CSAKGGTENSPLHF. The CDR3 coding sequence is TGCAGTGCCAAAGGGGGGACCGAGAATTCACCCCTCCACTTT.

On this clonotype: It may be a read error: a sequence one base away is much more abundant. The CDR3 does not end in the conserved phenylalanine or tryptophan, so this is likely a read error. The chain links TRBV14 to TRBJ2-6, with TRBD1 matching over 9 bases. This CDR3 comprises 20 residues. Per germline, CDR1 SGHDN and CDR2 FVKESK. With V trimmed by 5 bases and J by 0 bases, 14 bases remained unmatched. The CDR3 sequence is CASSDMFPGQGLSGANVLTL. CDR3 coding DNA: TGTGCCAGCAGCGACATGTTTCCGGGACAGGGACTCTCTGGGGCCAACGTCCTGACTCTC.

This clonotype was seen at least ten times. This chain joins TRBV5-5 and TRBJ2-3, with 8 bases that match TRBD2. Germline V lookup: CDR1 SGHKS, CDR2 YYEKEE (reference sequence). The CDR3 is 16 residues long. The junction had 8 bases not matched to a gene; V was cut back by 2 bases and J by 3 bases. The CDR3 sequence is CASSFGTRFETDTQYF. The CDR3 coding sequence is TGTGCCAGCAGCTTTGGGACTAGGTTTGAGACAGATACGCAGTATTTT.

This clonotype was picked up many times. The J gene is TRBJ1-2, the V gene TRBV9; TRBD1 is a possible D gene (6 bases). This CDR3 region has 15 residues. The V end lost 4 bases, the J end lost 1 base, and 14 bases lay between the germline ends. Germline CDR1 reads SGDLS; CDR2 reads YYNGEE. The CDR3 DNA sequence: TGTGCCAGCAGCCCTCGACAGGCCTTTAACTATGGCTACACCTTC. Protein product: CASSPRQAFNYGYTF. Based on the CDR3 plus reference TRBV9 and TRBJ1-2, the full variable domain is DSGVTQTPKHLITATGQRVTLRCSPRSGDLSVYWYQQSLDQGLQFLIQYYNGEERAKGNILERFSAQQFPDLHSELNLSSLELGDSALYFCASSPRQAFNYGYTFGSGTRLTVV.

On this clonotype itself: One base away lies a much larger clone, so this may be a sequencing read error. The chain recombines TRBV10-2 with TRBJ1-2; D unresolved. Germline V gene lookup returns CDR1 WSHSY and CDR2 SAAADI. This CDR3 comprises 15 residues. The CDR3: CVSSEWSTTNYGYTF. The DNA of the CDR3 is TGCGTCAGCAGTGAGTGGAGTACCACGAACTATGGCTACACCTTC.

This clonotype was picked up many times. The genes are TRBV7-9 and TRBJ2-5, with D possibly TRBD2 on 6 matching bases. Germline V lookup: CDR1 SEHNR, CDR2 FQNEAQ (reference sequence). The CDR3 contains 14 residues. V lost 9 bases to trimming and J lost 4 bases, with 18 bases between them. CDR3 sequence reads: CASWEAYPRETQYF. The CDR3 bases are TGTGCCAGTTGGGAGGCCTACCCTAGAGAGACCCAGTACTTC. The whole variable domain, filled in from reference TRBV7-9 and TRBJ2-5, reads DTGVSQNPRHKITKRGQNVTFRCDPISEHNRLYWYRQTLGQGPEFLTYFQNEAQLEKSRLLSDRFSAERPKGSFSTLEIQRTEQGDSAMYLCASWEAYPRETQYFGPGTRLLVL.

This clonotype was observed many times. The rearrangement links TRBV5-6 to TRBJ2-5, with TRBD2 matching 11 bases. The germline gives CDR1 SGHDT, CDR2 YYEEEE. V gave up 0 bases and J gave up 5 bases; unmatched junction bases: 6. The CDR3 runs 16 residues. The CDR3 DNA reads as TGTGCCAGCAGCTTGGGACTAGCGGGGACCTCGGAGACCCAGTACTTC. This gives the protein CASSLGLAGTSETQYF.

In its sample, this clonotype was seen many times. The CDR3 loop is CASSLGSSSPLHF. DNA of the CDR3: TGTGCCAGCAGCTTGGGGTCAAGTTCACCCCTCCACTTT. This chain links TRBV5-6 with TRBJ1-6; D uncertain. The CDR3 length is 13 residues. Per germline, CDR1 SGHDT and CDR2 YYEEEE. V lost 0 bases, J lost 9 bases, and 7 bases lay in between. Looking up the rest from reference TRBV5-6 and TRBJ1-6 gives the full variable domain: DAGVTQSPTHLIKTRGQQVTLRCSPKSGHDTVSWYQQALGQGPQFIFQYYEEEERQRGNFPDRFSGHQFPNYSSELNVNALLLGDSALYLCASSLGSSSPLHFGNGTRLTVT.

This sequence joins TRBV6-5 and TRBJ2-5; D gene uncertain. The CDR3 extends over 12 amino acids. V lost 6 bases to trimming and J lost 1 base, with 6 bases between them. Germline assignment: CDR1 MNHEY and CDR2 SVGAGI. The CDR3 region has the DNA TGTGCCAGCAGGACCACCCAAGAGACCCAGTACTTC. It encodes CASRTTQETQYF.

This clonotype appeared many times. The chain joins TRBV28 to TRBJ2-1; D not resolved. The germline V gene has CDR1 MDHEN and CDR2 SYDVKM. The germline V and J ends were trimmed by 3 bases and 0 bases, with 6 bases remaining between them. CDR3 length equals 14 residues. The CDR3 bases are TGTGCCAGCAGTTTGTTGAGCTCCTACAATGAGCAGTTCTTC. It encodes CASSLLSSYNEQFF.

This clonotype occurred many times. DNA for the CDR3: TGTGCCAGCAGGGAGAAAACTAGCAATCAGCCCCAGCATTTT. This codes for CASREKTSNQPQHF. J is TRBJ1-5 and V is TRBV6-1; no reliable D call. Trimming took off 6 bases at V and 0 bases at J, with 9 bases between the two ends. The germline gives CDR1 MNHNS, CDR2 SASEGT. The CDR3 is made up of 14 amino acids.

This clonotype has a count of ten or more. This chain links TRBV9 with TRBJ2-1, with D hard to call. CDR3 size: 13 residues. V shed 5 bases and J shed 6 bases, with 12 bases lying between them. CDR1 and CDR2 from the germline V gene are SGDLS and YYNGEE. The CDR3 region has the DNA TGTGCCAGCAGTCGTGACTGGACCAATGAGCAGTTCTTC. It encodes CASSRDWTNEQFF. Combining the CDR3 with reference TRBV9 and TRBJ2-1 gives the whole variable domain DSGVTQTPKHLITATGQRVTLRCSPRSGDLSVYWYQQSLDQGLQFLIQYYNGEERAKGNILERFSAQQFPDLHSELNLSSLELGDSALYFCASSRDWTNEQFFGPGTRLTVL.

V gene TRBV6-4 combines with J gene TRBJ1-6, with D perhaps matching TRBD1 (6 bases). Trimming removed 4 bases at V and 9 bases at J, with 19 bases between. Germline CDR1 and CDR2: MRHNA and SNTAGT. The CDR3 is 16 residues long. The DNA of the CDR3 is TGTGCCAGCAGTGTAAAAGGGGGTATCGTGGGTTCACCCCTCCACTTT. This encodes CASSVKGGIVGSPLHF.

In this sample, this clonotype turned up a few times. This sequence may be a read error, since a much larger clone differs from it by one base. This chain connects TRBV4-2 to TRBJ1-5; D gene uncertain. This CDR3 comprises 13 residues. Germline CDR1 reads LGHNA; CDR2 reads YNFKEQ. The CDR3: CASSQDRNQSQHF. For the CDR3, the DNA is TGTGCCAGCAGCCAAGATCGAAATCAGTCCCAGCATTTT.

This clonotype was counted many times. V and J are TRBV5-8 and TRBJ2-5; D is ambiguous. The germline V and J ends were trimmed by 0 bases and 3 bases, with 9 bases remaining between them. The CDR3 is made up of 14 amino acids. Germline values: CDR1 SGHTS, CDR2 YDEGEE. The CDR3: CASSLVCPEETQYF. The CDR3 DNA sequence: TGTGCCAGCAGCTTGGTTTGCCCGGAAGAGACCCAGTACTTC. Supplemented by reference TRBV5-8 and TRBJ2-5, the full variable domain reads EAGVTQSPTHLIKTRGQQATLRCSPISGHTSVYWYQQALGLGLQFLLWYDEGEERNRGNFPPRFSGRQFPNYSSELNVNALELEDSALYLCASSLVCPEETQYFGPGTRLLVL.

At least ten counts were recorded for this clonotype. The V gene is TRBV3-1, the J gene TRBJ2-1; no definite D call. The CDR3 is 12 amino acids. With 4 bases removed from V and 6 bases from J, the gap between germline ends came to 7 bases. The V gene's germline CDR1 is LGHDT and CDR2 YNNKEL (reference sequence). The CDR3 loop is CASSLGTNEQFF. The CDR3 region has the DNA TGTGCCAGCAGCCTGGGAACCAATGAGCAGTTCTTC.

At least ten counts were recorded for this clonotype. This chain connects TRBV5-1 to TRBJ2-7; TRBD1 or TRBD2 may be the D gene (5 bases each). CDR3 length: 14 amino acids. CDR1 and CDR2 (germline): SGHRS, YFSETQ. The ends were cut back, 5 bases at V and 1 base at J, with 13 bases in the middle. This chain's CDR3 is CASSRTRGSYEQYF. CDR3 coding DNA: TGCGCCAGCAGTCGGACGAGGGGTTCCTACGAGCAGTACTTC.